The text below deals with one T cell receptor (beta chain). This record comes from a study of blood T cell repertoires in COVID-19. Study-wide background: COVID-19 samples from acute and convalescent phases originated in the United States, Italy and Spain. PBMCs, B-cell-depleted T cells, or T cells provided the cDNA or gDNA that made up the material.

The CDR3 loop spans 14 amino acids. Germline V lookup: CDR1 SGHRS, CDR2 YFSETQ. V shed 4 bases and J 11 bases; nucleotides not matched to a gene: 14. As originally analysed: Amplification of reference gene primers was used by the study to estimate nucleated cell counts. The data were produced by immunoSEQ multiplex PCR, yet TCRdb's version contains in-frame clones alone and is incomplete. That table supplies the V and J calls and clone size; D and trimming were determined from the DNA. The sample has 650,000 to 800,000 clones; about 90% are singletons. The chain combines TRBV5-1 with TRBJ1-1; TRBD1 aligns across 7 bases. The TCR was taken from a woman between 18 and 29 years old with acute or convalescent COVID-19. Sequenced: peripheral blood. CDR3 region: CASSNIRQGGDAFF. Written as DNA, the CDR3 is TGCGCCAGCAGCAACATCCGACAGGGAGGAGACGCTTTCTTT. The full variable domain, its missing parts supplied by reference TRBV5-1 and TRBJ1-1, is KAGVTQTPRYLIKTRGQQVTLSCSPISGHRSVSWYQQTPGQGLQFLFEYFSETQRNKGNFPGRFSGRQFSNSRSEMNVSTLELGDSALYLCASSNIRQGGDAFFGQGTRLTVV.